These 30 T cell receptor beta chains came from one sample sequenced in a study of shared clonotypes between healthy human individuals. Profiling relied on immunoSEQ multiplex PCR, and the TCRdb table lists in-frame clones only, not all of them. The table shows 2.3 million or so clones, with approximately 93% occurring only once. Sample: naive CD4+ T cells from PBMCs. As to subset: CD45RA+ positively selected. The receptors shown here come from a man aged 18 to 35 in good health. Some clones in this sample may be carry-over from other donors' samples.

The chain links TRBV9 to TRBJ2-7; weak D call: TRBD1 (6 bases). The CDR3 loop spans 17 amino acids. V was trimmed by 2 bases and J by 6 bases, leaving 24 bases between them. Germline CDR1 and CDR2: SGDLS and YYNGEE. CDR3 amino acids: CASSVRDTSVTGAEQYF. The CDR3 DNA is TGTGCCAGCAGCGTCCGGGACACAAGTGTTACGGGTGCCGAGCAGTACTTC. Full variable domain (missing parts from reference TRBV9 and TRBJ2-7): DSGVTQTPKHLITATGQRVTLRCSPRSGDLSVYWYQQSLDQGLQFLIQYYNGEERAKGNILERFSAQQFPDLHSELNLSSLELGDSALYFCASSVRDTSVTGAEQYFGPGTRLTVT.

In its sample, this clone was seen a few times. Other DNA sequences within the sample encode an identical CDR3. In nucleotides, the CDR3 is TGTGCCAGCAGCTTGAGCACAGATACGCAGTATTTT. Encoded protein: CASSLSTDTQYF. The V and J genes are TRBV7-9 and TRBJ2-3; D gene ambiguous. The CDR3 spans 12 residues. Germline loops: CDR1 SEHNR, CDR2 FQNEAQ (reference sequence). Between the trimmed V and J ends, which lost 3 bases and 0 bases, there was a span of 1 base.

The chain employs TRBV11-2 and TRBJ2-7, with D perhaps TRBD1 (5 bases). There are 15 residues in the CDR3. V lost 1 base and J lost 0, with 10 bases in between. Germline values: CDR1 SGHAT, CDR2 FQNNGV. CDR3 residues: CASSLGSRGSYEQYF. The CDR3 bases are TGTGCCAGCAGCTTAGGCTCTAGGGGCTCCTACGAGCAGTACTTC.

This chain links TRBV28 with TRBJ2-1; a possible D gene is TRBD2 (5 bases). V lost 6 bases, J lost 2 bases, and 14 bases lay in between. CDR3 length: 15 amino acids. The germline V gene encodes CDR1 MDHEN and CDR2 SYDVKM. For the CDR3, the DNA is TGTGCCAGCAGATTTAGGCTAGCAACCTACAATGAGCAGTTCTTC. Amino acid sequence: CASRFRLATYNEQFF.

The chain joins TRBV15 to TRBJ2-1; TRBD2 aligns across 9 bases. Losses at the gene ends were 4 bases for V and 9 bases for J; bases not matched to a gene: 10. CDR3 length equals 15 residues. CDR1 is LNHNV, CDR2 YYDKDF, per germline (reference sequence). For the CDR3, the DNA is TGTGCCACCAGCATGGAGGCGGGAGGGCCGGGTGAGCAGTTCTTC. Protein product: CATSMEAGGPGEQFF.

The DNA of the CDR3 is TGTGCCAGCAGTTACTCTAGGGCTTTCGGGCTCTACGAGCAGTACTTC. This codes for CASSYSRAFGLYEQYF. The chain has TRBV6-5 and TRBJ2-7; no clear D. This CDR3 comprises 16 residues. Germline CDR1 and CDR2: MNHEY and SVGAGI. The V and J ends lost 0 bases and 3 bases respectively, with 15 bases between them.

The rearrangement links TRBV15 to TRBJ1-1; no firm D call. The CDR3 runs to 11 residues. Germline CDR1 reads LNHNV; CDR2 reads YYDKDF (reference sequence). Trimming stripped 6 bases from V and 2 bases from J, with 4 bases between. CDR3 sequence reads: CATRLNTEAFF. DNA for the CDR3: TGTGCCACCAGACTTAACACTGAAGCTTTCTTT.

The chain recombines TRBV5-4 with TRBJ2-2, with D perhaps matching TRBD2 (7 bases). The CDR3 covers 17 residues. In germline, CDR1 is SGHNT, CDR2 YYREEE (reference sequence). V lost 4 bases, J lost 4 bases, and 20 bases lay in between. This CDR3 is CASSPGGRGSGTGELFF. For the CDR3, the DNA is TGTGCCAGCAGCCCTGGGGGGCGCGGGAGCGGCACCGGGGAGCTGTTTTTT.

The rearrangement joins TRBV7-6 to TRBJ2-7; 7 bases fit TRBD2. Germline V lookup: CDR1 SGHVS, CDR2 FNYEAQ. The CDR3 contains 16 residues. V shed 3 bases, J shed 3 bases, and the junction held 11 bases outside the gene matches. DNA of the CDR3: TGTGCCAGCAGCTTTCCCCCTACGGGAGGCGACTACGAGCAGTACTTC. Translation gives CASSFPPTGGDYEQYF.

The V and J genes are TRBV6-6 and TRBJ2-5, with unresolved D. Judging by the DNA end, TRBJ2-7 fits better; the J call may be wrong. The germline V gene encodes CDR1 MNHNY and CDR2 SVGAGI (reference sequence). This CDR3 has 12 residues. CDR3 DNA: TGTGCCAGCAGTTACTCCTCCTACGAGCAGTACTTC. Residues: CASSYSSYEQYF.

This rearrangement joins TRBV18 to TRBJ2-7; D ambiguous. Trimming shortened V by 2 bases and J by 0 bases, and 11 bases separated the two germline ends. From germline, CDR1 is KGHSH and CDR2 LQKENI. The CDR3 loop spans 15 amino acids. The CDR3 coding sequence is TGTGCCAGCTCACCAGGCCACAAAGTCTCCTACGAGCAGTACTTC. It specifies CASSPGHKVSYEQYF.

The J gene is TRBJ2-1, the V gene TRBV7-3, with TRBD2 as a possible D gene (7 bases). This CDR3 is 17 amino acids long. The V and J ends lost 0 bases and 5 bases respectively, with 17 bases between them. Germline loops: CDR1 SGHTA, CDR2 FQGTGA. The CDR3 DNA is TGTGCCAGCAGCTTAACGTTGAGGGGGACTAAAGACAATGAGCAGTTCTTC. Its translation: CASSLTLRGTKDNEQFF.

This clone was detected only once. The rearrangement uses TRBV28 and TRBJ2-7; 8 bases are shared with TRBD2. Germline CDR1 MDHEN, CDR2 SYDVKM. This CDR3 contains 20 residues. V shed 0 bases, J shed 7 bases, and the junction held 23 bases outside the gene matches. The CDR3 loop is CASSLWGTPRSSGVLWEQYF. As DNA, the CDR3 is TGTGCCAGCAGTTTATGGGGTACGCCGCGGAGTAGCGGGGTGCTCTGGGAGCAGTACTTC.

This clone was found once. V gene TRBV5-4 combines with J gene TRBJ2-3, with 8 nucleotides matching TRBD2. The trim removed 5 bases at V and 0 bases at J, leaving 5 bases unmatched. Germline V gene sequence: CDR1 SGHNT, CDR2 YYREEE (reference sequence). The CDR3 covers 15 residues. The DNA of the CDR3 is TGTGCCAGCAGACAATCTAGCGGGAGCACAGATACGCAGTATTTT. Translation gives CASRQSSGSTDTQYF.

The genes are TRBV6-5 and TRBJ1-2; 10 bases line up with TRBD1. V shed 0 bases, J shed 5 bases, and the junction held 6 bases outside the gene matches. CDR3 length equals 16 residues. Germline V gene sequence: CDR1 MNHEY, CDR2 SVGAGI. CDR3 sequence reads: CASSYSPGQGGYGYTF. For the CDR3, the DNA is TGTGCCAGCAGTTACTCGCCCGGACAGGGGGGTTATGGCTACACCTTC.

The chain joins TRBV5-8 to TRBJ2-4, with 9 bases fitting TRBD1. V dropped 0 bases and J dropped 6; count of bases not matched to a gene: 10. There are 17 residues in the CDR3. Germline V gene data show CDR1 as SGHTS and CDR2 as YDEGEE. CDR3 sequence: CASSLVGARGQGNIQYF. The CDR3 bases are TGTGCCAGCAGCTTGGTCGGTGCAAGGGGACAGGGAAACATTCAGTACTTC. Full variable domain (missing parts from reference TRBV5-8 and TRBJ2-4): EAGVTQSPTHLIKTRGQQATLRCSPISGHTSVYWYQQALGLGLQFLLWYDEGEERNRGNFPPRFSGRQFPNYSSELNVNALELEDSALYLCASSLVGARGQGNIQYFGAGTRLSVL.

The chain recombines TRBV9 with TRBJ1-1; the D gene is possibly TRBD1 (6 bases). CDR1 and CDR2 from the germline V gene are SGDLS and YYNGEE. The ends were cut back, 0 bases at V and 2 bases at J, with 11 bases in the middle. This CDR3 has 15 amino acids. In DNA, the CDR3 is TGTGCCAGCAGCGTAGAGGGGGGAAGAAACACTGAAGCTTTCTTT. It translates to CASSVEGGRNTEAFF.

A few counts support this clone. V is TRBV30 and J is TRBJ1-5; D ambiguous. CDR1 is GTSNPN and CDR2 is SVGIG in the germline V gene (reference sequence). CDR3 size: 14 residues. The V end was cut by 5 bases, the J end by 3 bases, with 14 bases between. The CDR3, as DNA: TGTGCCTGGTCCGAGTTCAATGACAATCAGCCCCAGCATTTT. Protein: CAWSEFNDNQPQHF.

This chain links TRBV20-1 with TRBJ2-5; D is unclear. The CDR3 has 11 amino acids. Trimming removed 5 bases from V and 5 bases from J, with 9 bases in between. Germline CDR1 DFQATT, CDR2 SNEGSKA (reference sequence). The DNA of the CDR3 is TGCAGTGCTCACTACGGGGAGACCCAGTACTTC. Encoded protein: CSAHYGETQYF.

Worth noting for this clone: Additional DNA sequences in this sample encode the identical CDR3. CDR3 bases: TGTGCCAGCAGTGACAGAGGGAATCAGCCCCAGCATTTT. It codes for CASSDRGNQPQHF. The genes are TRBV6-6 and TRBJ1-5; D is possibly TRBD1 (5 bases). The germline CDR1 and CDR2 sequences are MNHNY and SVGAGI (reference sequence). Trimming pared 5 bases from V and 4 bases from J, leaving 9 bases between. This CDR3 has 13 residues.

V is TRBV5-1 and J is TRBJ1-4; 10 bases agree with TRBD1. CDR3 length equals 17 residues. V shed 0 bases and J 4 bases; nucleotides not matched to a gene: 6. Germline CDR1 is SGHRS and CDR2 is YFSETQ. The CDR3 reads CASSLGDRGPLNEKLFF. In DNA form, the CDR3 reads TGCGCCAGCAGCTTGGGGGACAGGGGCCCCCTTAATGAAAAACTGTTTTTT.

This clone has a handful of counts. The rearrangement uses TRBV14 and TRBJ1-5; D may be TRBD1 (5 bases). V was cut by 3 bases and J by 4 bases, with 7 bases left in between. This CDR3 is built from 13 residues. Germline loops: CDR1 SGHDN, CDR2 FVKESK. The CDR3 DNA sequence: TGTGCCAGCAGCCACGCAGGGAATCAGCCCCAGCATTTT. Its translation is CASSHAGNQPQHF. The entire variable domain, with the rest obtained from reference TRBV14 and TRBJ1-5, is as follows: EAGVTQFPSHSVIEKGQTVTLRCDPISGHDNLYWYRRVMGKEIKFLLHFVKESKQDESGMPNNRFLAERTGGTYSTLKVQPAELEDSGVYFCASSHAGNQPQHFGDGTRLSIL.

The chain couples TRBV19 to TRBJ2-1; D is uncertain. This CDR3 is built from 12 residues. Germline CDR1 reads LNHDA; CDR2 reads SQIVND (reference sequence). V was shortened by 3 bases and J by 13 bases, with 13 bases between the two germline ends. This chain's CDR3 is CASSIVPELQFF. CDR3 nucleotide sequence: TGTGCCAGTAGTATCGTTCCCGAACTTCAGTTCTTC.

This chain links TRBV19 with TRBJ2-6; D possibly corresponds to TRBD1 (6 bases). CDR3 length: 15 amino acids. The germline V gene encodes CDR1 LNHDA and CDR2 SQIVND (reference sequence). The V end lost 4 bases, the J end lost 2 bases, and 9 bases lay between the germline ends. The CDR3: CASSTGEAGANVLTF. Here the CDR3 DNA reads TGTGCCAGTAGTACAGGGGAAGCTGGGGCCAACGTCCTGACTTTC.

The rearrangement uses TRBV19 and TRBJ2-7, with D perhaps TRBD1 or TRBD2 (6 bases each). Germline CDR1 LNHDA, CDR2 SQIVND (reference sequence). This CDR3 is built from 14 residues. V was trimmed by 7 bases and J by 2 bases, leaving 15 bases between them. Here the CDR3 reads CASTGGDKPYEQYF. The CDR3 coding sequence is TGTGCCAGTACCGGAGGGGACAAACCCTACGAGCAGTACTTC.

The chain has TRBV7-8 and TRBJ2-2; TRBD2 matches 10 bases. V lost 5 bases and J lost 7; bases outside the gene matches: 10. CDR1 and CDR2 from the germline V gene are SGHVS and FQNEAQ. The CDR3 sequence is 16 residues long. The CDR3 sequence is CASSDSAGGSVGELFF. The CDR3 DNA sequence: TGTGCCAGCAGCGATTCAGCGGGAGGGTCAGTCGGGGAGCTGTTTTTT.

The genes are TRBV28 and TRBJ1-4, with a possible D match to TRBD1 (6 bases). The germline gives CDR1 MDHEN, CDR2 SYDVKM. Trimming removed 6 bases at V and 3 bases at J, with 11 bases between. The CDR3 has 14 residues. Here the CDR3 reads CASRGGTANEKLFF. In DNA form, the CDR3 reads TGTGCCAGCAGAGGGGGGACGGCTAATGAAAAACTGTTTTTT. Based on the CDR3 plus reference TRBV28 and TRBJ1-4, the full variable domain is DVKVTQSSRYLVKRTGEKVFLECVQDMDHENMFWYRQDPGLGLRLIYFSYDVKMKEKGDIPEGYSVSREKKERFSLILESASTNQTSMYLCASRGGTANEKLFFGSGTQLSVL.

The CDR3 sequence is CASSLEGGFFQQYF. CDR3 in DNA: TGTGCCAGCAGCTTGGAGGGTGGGTTTTTCCAGCAGTACTTC. The rearrangement links TRBV5-4 to TRBJ2-7; D unclear. The CDR3 runs 14 residues. Trimming removed 0 bases from V and 8 bases from J, with 15 bases in between. Germline V CDR1 and CDR2: SGHNT, YYREEE (reference sequence).

The chain carries TRBV27 and TRBJ2-1, with a possible D match to TRBD1 (9 bases). CDR1 and CDR2 (germline): MNHEY, SMNVEV (reference sequence). This CDR3 is built from 15 residues. The V gene lost 6 bases and the J gene lost 4 bases, with 16 bases spanning the gap. CDR3 bases: TGTGCCAGCAGGGATAGCGGGACAGGGTACAATGAGCAGTTCTTC. Protein product: CASRDSGTGYNEQFF.

CDR3 residues: CASSVAEDRNTEAFF. The CDR3 DNA follows: TGTGCCAGCAGCGTAGCAGAGGACAGGAACACTGAAGCTTTCTTT. The chain links TRBV9 to TRBJ1-1; D is possibly TRBD1 (6 bases). The CDR3 spans 15 residues. CDR1 is SGDLS and CDR2 is YYNGEE in the germline V gene. V was pared by 0 bases and J by 1 base, with 10 bases between.